This entry lists 18 T cell receptor beta chains sequenced from one sample in a study of T cell clonality in common variable immunodeficiency. Generated by immunoSEQ multiplex PCR, the TCRdb table keeps only in-frame clones and is missing some. The sample has 60,000 to 75,000 clones, none seen only once; the top ten hold approximately 1.7%. The material sequenced was peripheral blood mononuclear cells. These receptor sequences come from a person aged 18 to 75 in good health.

This clone was seen repeatedly, ten times or more. The CDR3 is cut off 3 residues early in the read; its end comes from the germline J gene. J is TRBJ2-7 and V is TRBV28; tentatively, D is TRBD1 (6 bases). V was trimmed by 8 bases and J by 3 bases, leaving 14 bases between them. CDR1 MDHEN and CDR2 SYDVKM come from the germline V gene. The CDR3 loop spans 13 amino acids. CDR3 residues: CASGTGQGYEQYF. Incomplete CDR3 DNA: TGTGCCAGCGGCACAGGGCAGGGCTACGAG.

This clone was counted at least ten times. This CDR3 is CASSAGTSGRGDYNEQFF. The CDR3 bases that were read are TGTGCCAGTAGTGCCGGGACTAGCGGGAGAGGAGACTACAATGAG. The chain is built from TRBV19 and TRBJ2-1; 14 bases align to TRBD2. With the read ending 3 residues before the CDR3 end, the germline J gene is used to fill in that end. The V segment lost 5 bases and the J segment 3 bases; nucleotides outside the gene matches: 9. In germline, CDR1 is LNHDA, CDR2 SQIVND (reference sequence). The CDR3 length is 18 residues. Supplemented by reference TRBV19 and TRBJ2-1, the full variable domain reads DGGITQSPKYLFRKEGQNVTLSCEQNLNHDAMYWYRQDPGQGLRLIYYSQIVNDFQKGDIAEGYSVSREKKESFPLTVTSAQKNPTAFYLCASSAGTSGRGDYNEQFFGPGTRLTVL.

This clone was observed at least ten times. Sequencing ends 3 residues short of the CDR3 end; the germline J gene provides the rest. The rearrangement joins TRBV4-2 to TRBJ2-7; D might be TRBD2 (6 bases). The ends were cut back, 0 bases at V and 5 bases at J, with 17 bases in the middle. CDR3 length: 16 amino acids. Germline CDR1 and CDR2: LGHNA and YNFKEQ. CDR3 DNA (partial): TGTGCCAGCAGCCAAGATCGCGGCCTAGCGCAGGACGAG. This gives the protein CASSQDRGLAQDE. The entire CDR3 reads CASSQDRGLAQDEQYF.

This clone was counted many times. The read finishes 3 residues shy of the CDR3 end, and the germline J gene is used to complete it. The V gene is TRBV30, the J gene TRBJ1-4; D perhaps matches TRBD1 (6 bases). V gave up 2 bases and J gave up 3 bases, with 16 bases separating them. Per the germline V gene, CDR1 is GTSNPN and CDR2 is SVGIG (reference sequence). The CDR3 sequence is 16 residues long. The CDR3 spells CAWSSQGRGPNEKLFF. The covered CDR3 bases are TGTGCCTGGAGTTCACAGGGAAGAGGGCCTAATGAAAAA.

Worth noting for this clone: The CDR3 extends 3 residues past the end of the read, so its final part is completed from the germline J gene. The rearrangement links TRBV11-1 to TRBJ2-7, with D possibly being TRBD1 (6 bases). The V end lost 5 bases, the J end lost 5 bases, and 13 bases lay between the germline ends. The CDR3 covers 13 residues. Germline-derived CDR1 and CDR2 are SGHAT and FQDESV (reference sequence). CDR3 DNA (partial): TGTGCCAGCAGCCGGGACAACACCCACGAG. Residues: CASSRDNTHE. The CDR3 reads in full as CASSRDNTHEQYF.

Ten or more counts support this clone. The read is 3 residues too short to cover the CDR3 end, so that end is filled in from the germline J gene. The chain combines TRBV10-1 with TRBJ2-1, with D perhaps matching TRBD2 (6 bases). Trimming left V 4 bases short and J 7 bases short, with 14 bases between. CDR3 length: 14 amino acids. Looked up from germline, CDR1 is WNHNN and CDR2 is SYGVQD (reference sequence). The covered CDR3 bases are TGCGCCAGCAGTGGGGACTCGTATGATAATGAG. Translated: CASSGDSYDNE. From start to end, the CDR3 is CASSGDSYDNEQFF.

This clone appeared many times. The read stops 3 residues short of the end of the CDR3; the missing end is completed from the germline J gene. V is TRBV18 and J is TRBJ1-5; D is perhaps TRBD1 (5 bases). CDR3 length: 14 amino acids. Germline CDR1 and CDR2: KGHSH and LQKENI. The germline V and J ends were trimmed by 5 bases and 2 bases, with 10 bases remaining between them. Partial CDR3 DNA: TGTGCCAGCTCAGGGGGGATGGGCAATCAGCCC. Its translation: CASSGGMGNQP. The full CDR3 protein reads CASSGGMGNQPQHF. The full variable domain, with the rest looked up from reference TRBV18 and TRBJ1-5, is NAGVMQNPRHLVRRRGQEARLRCSPMKGHSHVYWYRQLPEEGLKFMVYLQKENIIDESGMPKERFSAEFPKEGPSILRIQQVVRGDSAAYFCASSGGMGNQPQHFGDGTRLSIL.

At least ten counts were recorded for this clone. The CDR3 extends 3 residues past the end of the read, so its final part is completed from the germline J gene. This chain joins TRBV6-1 and TRBJ2-3, with D possibly TRBD1 on 5 matching bases. The CDR3 is made up of 15 amino acids. Trimming removed 4 bases at V and 0 bases at J, with 11 bases between. CDR1 is MNHNS and CDR2 is SASEGT in the germline V gene. CDR3 region: CASSGPGSSTDTQYF. CDR3 bases read: TGTGCCAGCAGTGGCCCAGGGTCTAGCACAGATACG.

This clone was seen ten or more times. The read ends 3 residues before the CDR3 terminus; that terminus is restored from the germline J gene. This chain uses TRBV13 with TRBJ1-2, with 8 bases aligning to TRBD1. V was pared by 0 bases and J by 2 bases, with 5 bases of the junction left unmatched. This CDR3 is 16 amino acids long. CDR1 is PRHDT, CDR2 FYEKMQ, per germline (reference sequence). The sequenced CDR3 bases are TGTGCCAGCAGCTTAGGGGCCGGGACAGGCAACTATGGC. As protein: CASSLGAGTGNYG. The whole CDR3 region reads CASSLGAGTGNYGYTF.

This clone was seen many times. Read coverage stops 3 residues before the CDR3 terminus; the germline J gene supplies the remainder. The V call is TRBV2, the J call TRBJ1-6; tentative D call: TRBD1 (5 bases). The CDR3 consists of 14 residues. Germline V CDR1 and CDR2: SNHLY, FYNNEI. Trimming removed 7 bases from V and 7 bases from J, with 14 bases in between. The sequenced part of the CDR3 DNA is TGTGCCAGCAAGGGGCAGGGAGGGAATTCACCC. This encodes CASKGQGGNSP. The complete CDR3 reads CASKGQGGNSPLHF.

This clone was counted ten times or more. The read comes to an end 3 residues before the CDR3 does, leaving the germline J gene to fill in the end. The chain combines TRBV5-8 with TRBJ2-7; D may be TRBD2 (6 bases). The CDR3 runs 14 residues. Between the trimmed V and J ends, which lost 2 bases and 2 bases, there was a span of 11 bases. Germline CDR1 and CDR2: SGHTS and YDEGEE. The CDR3 sequence: CASSFREETYEQYF. Incomplete CDR3 DNA: TGTGCCAGCAGCTTCAGGGAGGAAACCTACGAG.

This clone was counted many times. The CDR3 goes on 3 residues after the read ends, and that part is filled in from the germline J gene. The chain joins TRBV15 to TRBJ2-1; 7 positions agree with TRBD2. V lost 0 bases and J lost 7; bases outside the gene matches: 6. Looked up from germline, CDR1 is LNHNV and CDR2 is YYDKDF (reference sequence). This CDR3 is 15 amino acids long. The CDR3 is CATSRERESRNEQFF. CDR3 bases read: TGTGCCACCAGCAGAGAGCGGGAGTCAAGGAATGAG.

This clone was recorded many times. The sequenced fragment ends 3 residues before the CDR3 boundary, so the rest is inferred from the germline J gene. The sample holds other DNA sequences that translate to the same CDR3. V is TRBV7-9 and J is TRBJ1-2, with D tentatively TRBD1 (6 bases). V shed 8 bases and J shed 0 bases, with 10 bases lying between them. Germline V gives CDR1 SEHNR, CDR2 FQNEAQ (reference sequence). The CDR3 has 13 amino acids. The CDR3 bases that were read are TGTGCCAGCTCCAGGGGCTCTAACTATGGC. This translates into CASSRGSNYG. From start to end, the CDR3 is CASSRGSNYGYTF.

There are many counts of this clone. The CDR3 end is not reached by the read, which stops 3 residues before it; the germline J gene fills it in. This chain connects TRBV2 to TRBJ2-2, with 9 bases fitting TRBD1. The CDR3 has 15 residues. V gave up 6 bases and J gave up 1 base; unmatched junction bases: 3. Per germline, CDR1 SNHLY and CDR2 FYNNEI. The covered CDR3 bases are TGTGCCAGCAGGGGACAGGGTTGGAACACCGGGGAG. The encoded protein is CASRGQGWNTGE. In full, the CDR3 reads CASRGQGWNTGELFF.

This clone came up many times. The CDR3 extends 3 residues past the end of the read, so its final part is completed from the germline J gene. The chain carries TRBV2 and TRBJ1-1; unclear D gene. This CDR3 has 11 amino acids. Per the germline V gene, CDR1 is SNHLY and CDR2 is FYNNEI. The ends were cut back, 8 bases at V and 4 bases at J, with 8 bases in the middle. CDR3 loop: CASGAFTEAFF. The CDR3 DNA, read in part, is TGTGCCAGCGGTGCGTTCACTGAA.

There are many counts of this clone. Coverage ceases 3 residues before the CDR3 finishes, and the germline J gene fills in the end. This rearrangement joins TRBV19 to TRBJ2-7; maybe TRBD1 (5 bases). CDR1 LNHDA and CDR2 SQIVND come from the germline V gene (reference sequence). This CDR3 spans 14 amino acids. Trimming pared 4 bases from V and 3 bases from J, leaving 13 bases between. The covered CDR3 bases are TGTGCCAGTAGTAAGACAGTAAGGATCTACGAG. Encoded protein: CASSKTVRIYE. From start to end, the CDR3 is CASSKTVRIYEQYF.

This clone was detected many times. The CDR3 extends 3 residues past the end of the read, so its final part is completed from the germline J gene. The chain carries TRBV20-1 and TRBJ2-7, with TRBD1 identical over 8 bases. The germline V gene has CDR1 DFQATT and CDR2 SNEGSKA (reference sequence). Germline trimming cut 2 bases from V and 2 bases from J; bases unmatched to any gene: 5. This CDR3 spans 14 amino acids. CDR3 amino acids: CSARPGTGPYEQYF. Incomplete CDR3 DNA: TGCAGTGCTAGACCCGGGACAGGCCCCTACGAG.

This clone came up many times. With the read ending 3 residues before the CDR3 end, the germline J gene is used to fill in that end. This chain connects TRBV18 to TRBJ2-1; 11 bases fit TRBD2. This CDR3 contains 15 residues. CDR1 and CDR2 from the germline V gene are KGHSH and LQKENI. Losses at the gene ends were 0 bases for V and 7 bases for J; bases not matched to a gene: 2. The CDR3 DNA, read in part, is TGTGCCAGCTCACCACCGGGACTAGCGGTAAATGAG. Residues: CASSPPGLAVNE. The entire CDR3 protein is CASSPPGLAVNEQFF.